Reported below is one T cell receptor beta chain. The primer mix had 60 Vbeta and 13 Jbeta primers. The data were produced by immunoSEQ multiplex PCR, yet TCRdb's version contains in-frame clones alone and is incomplete. The data contain around 64,000 clones, approximately 74% of them singletons. The data were obtained in a study of cytomegalovirus exposure and HLA in healthy donors. This receptor was taken from a woman in her thirties in good health and CMV-seropositive. Sequenced: PBMCs.

In DNA, the CDR3 is TGTGCCAGCAGTACCCACTCTTTTGGCTACACCTTC. It codes for CASSTHSFGYTF. The chain uses TRBV2 and TRBJ1-2; D is unclear. CDR3 length equals 12 residues. Trimming left V 5 bases short and J 7 bases short, with 11 bases between. Germline V gives CDR1 SNHLY, CDR2 FYNNEI.